This is a list of T cell receptor beta chains from one sample in a study of blood T cells in healthy people across ages. TCRdb processed the 5' RACE reads anew with MiXCR; each CDR3 protein has one entry. The sample has 630,000 or so distinct CDR3 sequences; less than 35% are singletons. The specimen sequenced was blood. These receptors were collected from a woman older than 75 in good health. The CDR3 runs from the conserved cysteine through the conserved F or W. A D gene is named only where the DNA matches it firmly. Some rows mark clone size as missing; the rest say once, few, many or name a class of expanded clone.

d_call,v_call,clone_size,cdr3_length,j_call,cdr3_nt,cdr3_aa
.,TRBV6-1,few,15,TRBJ2-7,TGTGCCAGCAGTGAAAGGGGGGGCAGGGACTACGAGCAGTACTTC,CASSERGGRDYEQYF
TRBD1,TRBV5-1,.,14,TRBJ1-1,TGCGCCAGCAGCTTGACAGGGGGCGTGGATGAAGCTTTCTTT,CASSLTGGVDEAFF
.,TRBV4-2,many,14,TRBJ1-1,TGTGCCAGCAGCCAAGAGTCGTCACAGGGAACGACTTTCTTT,CASSQESSQGTTFF
.,TRBV6-5,.,19,TRBJ2-3,TGTGCCAGCAGCTACTCGATTGTCCGAGGACAAGCGGGCACAGATACGCAGTATTTT,CASSYSIVRGQAGTDTQYF
.,TRBV6-5,.,15,TRBJ1-3,TGTGCCAGCAGTCCACTCGCCACCTCTGGAAACACCATATATTTT,CASSPLATSGNTIYF
TRBD1,TRBV5-1,many,15,TRBJ2-1,TGCGCCACTTCGACAGGGTCGAGCTCCTACAATGAGCAGTTCTTC,CATSTGSSSYNEQFF
.,TRBV15,few,14,TRBJ1-6,TGTGCCACCAGCAGAGAACCAAGGAATTCACCCCTCCACTTT,CATSREPRNSPLHF
TRBD2,TRBV7-3,.,15,TRBJ2-4,TGTGCCAGCAGCTCGGGACTAGCGGGAGCAAACATTCAGTACTTC,CASSSGLAGANIQYF
TRBD1,TRBV12-3/TRBV12-4,many,15,TRBJ2-5,TGTGCCAGCAGTAGGGGACAGGGGGTCCAAGAGACCCAGTACTTC,CASSRGQGVQETQYF
.,TRBV20-1,.,12,TRBJ1-1,TGCAGTGCCGACAGGTTGAACACTGAAGCTTTCTTT,CSADRLNTEAFF
.,TRBV18,.,16,TRBJ1-2,TGTGCCAGCTCACCACTTGGCGGGATGTCGGTCTATGGCTACACCTTC,CASSPLGGMSVYGYTF
.,TRBV18,few,14,TRBJ1-4,TGTGCCAGCTCACCGGAGCCGATCGGCGAAAAACTGTTTTTT,CASSPEPIGEKLFF
.,TRBV3-1,.,15,TRBJ1-6,TGTGCCAGCAGTCCAGATACAGGGTATAATTCACCCCTCCACTTT,CASSPDTGYNSPLHF
TRBD2,TRBV3-1,many,16,TRBJ2-5,TGTGCCAGCAGCGTCCGGACTAGCGGGGCCCAAGAGACCCAGTACTTC,CASSVRTSGAQETQYF
.,TRBV11-2,.,15,TRBJ2-7,TGTGCCAGCAGCTTAGAGGCTACCTCCCACTACGAGCAGTACTTC,CASSLEATSHYEQYF
.,TRBV18,many,16,TRBJ2-5,TGTGCCAGCTCATCTCCGGGCCAGCTCACGAGGGAGACCCAGTACTTC,CASSSPGQLTRETQYF
.,TRBV28,many,14,TRBJ2-1,TGTGCCAGCCTCTTATCCTCTTCCTACAATGAGCAGTTCTTC,CASLLSSSYNEQFF
.,TRBV7-2,many,11,TRBJ2-5,TGTGCCAGCAGCTTGCGGAAGACCCAGTACTTC,CASSLRKTQYF
TRBD1,TRBV7-9,many,16,TRBJ1-2,TGTGCCAGCAGCTCGTTAACAGGGGGCCTCCGCTATGGCTACACCTTC,CASSSLTGGLRYGYTF
.,TRBV6-1,few,15,TRBJ2-3,TGTGCCAGCAGTGCCGAAGGAACGATCACAGATACGCAGTATTTT,CASSAEGTITDTQYF